This T cell receptor (beta chain) was observed in a study of T cells after yellow fever vaccination (dated by TCRdb to about 2019). The study in broad terms: Memory subsets (EM, EMRA, CM and Tscm) were sorted on a BD FACS Aria III using CD3, CD45RA, CCR7 and CD95 staining. The SMART-Seq v4 Ultra Low Input RNA kit was used to prepare libraries from fractions with low cell numbers. To track T-cell clones before and after primary and booster YFV17D yellow fever vaccination, bulk TCR alpha and beta repertoires were sequenced longitudinally. Sorting of memory subsets took place on days 0, 15 and 45 and at 18 months after primary vaccination, as well as on days 0, 15 and 45 after the 30-year booster. Two healthy male donors, one aged 18 to 29 and one aged 30 to 40 years, made up the cohort. Bulk PBMC replicates and cell subsets were isolated from blood drawn at multiple timepoints before and after both primary and secondary immunization.

TCR cDNA was synthesized by 5'RACE template switching, which introduced a universal primer site and unique molecular identifiers. Priming for cDNA synthesis came from both the TCR alpha and TCR beta constant segments. Two PCR steps were used to amplify libraries, with sample barcodes and sequencing adapters being added in the second step. Sequencing of libraries was done on Illumina HiSeq 2500 (2x100 bp) or NovaSeq (2x150 bp). In the original analysis: MIGEC was used to demultiplex reads and collapse the reads into UMI consensus sequences, and MiXCR was used for V(D)J alignment. Using edgeR on replicate PBMC samples, clonotypes were called vaccine-responding if FDR was below 0.01 and the log2 fold change was above 5 up to day 15. Each bulk clonotype was labeled CD4 or CD8 based on which sequenced repertoire, CD4 or CD8, contained the clonotype at higher abundance. To estimate how each clone was distributed across memory phenotypes, clonotype frequencies in memory subsets were weighted by FACS-sorted cell numbers. TCRdb passed the public sequencing reads through fastp at Q25 and MiXCR, retaining productive beta sequences. CDR3 protein sequences are deduplicated, and each keeps its most common genes and DNA. The V and J calls and clone size come from TCRdb's table, not from the authors' own analysis. For this sample there are over 35,000 distinct CDR3 sequences; more than 6% appear just once. The ten largest make up more than 9% of the sample.

The CDR3 has 15 amino acids, counting the end cysteine and phenylalanine. Only CDR3 DNA remains: 45 bases, in frame from the first base. CDR1 SQVTM and CDR2 ANQGSEA were looked up in the germline V gene. On this clonotype itself: This may arise from a read error, as a much more abundant clone is one base away.

The paper's findings and limits, for the study overall: After the booster, most of the clones that had expanded following primary vaccination were detected again (roughly 97% of CD4 and 88% of CD8), which suggests that memory was broadly maintained. Computational filtering was required because FACS-sorted repertoires could contain abundant contaminating clonotypes from the bulk population. The study included only a couple of donors, which limits how far the findings can be generalized. In the sorted memory subsets on day 0, nearly all vaccine-responding clonotypes were below the level of detection. A small share of clonotypes occurred in both CD4 and CD8 compartments, likely arising from convergent recombination. The secondary T-cell response was found to be weaker but faster than the primary response, with a peak reached on day 5 rather than on day 15.

The sample's treatment or condition label is to be understood as: live attenuated yellow fever vaccine strain. PBMCs were isolated from peripheral blood using a standard Ficoll-Paque protocol. RNA from sorted memory subsets was extracted with the RNeasy Micro Kit. The sequence is built from TRBV29-1 and TRBJ1-2; TRBD1 is a weak D gene call, 5 bases matching. This receptor was identified in a man younger than 45 who received the YFV17D yellow fever vaccine. The sample here was PBMCs, either bulk or a sorted T-cell subset (CD4+, CD8+, memory, or dextramer-sorted; not recorded which), taken 45 days after the yellow fever booster vaccination. The DNA reads TGCAGCATTGAAGGTCAGGGCCCCCGGGTCTATGGCTACACCTTC. The translation is CSIEGQGPRVYGYTF. Beyond the CDR3, the reference TRBV29-1 and TRBJ1-2 genes provide the residues; the full variable domain reads: SAVISQKPSRDICQRGTSLTIQCQVDSQVTMMFWYRQQPGQSLTLIATANQGSEATYESGFVIDKFPISRPNLTFSTLTVSNMSPEDSSIYLCSIEGQGPRVYGYTFGSGTRLTVV.